This paragraph reports one T cell receptor (beta chain). The target antigen is unknown. These data come from a study of T-cell reconstitution after alpha-beta-depleted transplantation in children. Findings and limits, study-wide: Expanded graft clones numbering several hundred reportedly gave rise to alpha-beta T cells about two months after transplant. Recipient T cells and thymic progenitors that survived gave rise to the high TCRbeta diversity observed at day 60 in some patients. Newly produced T cells mostly provided counts and TCRbeta diversity after one year, as hyperexpanded clones declined.

The CDR3 is 19 residues long. Germline V gene lookup returns CDR1 MDHEN and CDR2 SYDVKM. J gave up 4 bases and V 8 bases, and 15 bases lay outside the gene matches. Construction of the TCRbeta library involved unique molecular identifiers. Using its own MiXCR run on the PCR reads, TCRdb lists one record per CDR3 protein. The profile covers about 470,000 distinct CDR3 sequences, with roughly two fifths appearing a single time and approximately 30% taken by the ten largest. This receptor was obtained from a girl aged 2-15 years with aplastic anemia, due to receive a stem cell transplant. The rearrangement uses TRBV28 and TRBJ2-2; 14 positions match TRBD2. The sequenced sample was PBMCs, obtained before TCRalphabeta/CD19-depleted stem cell transplant. CDR3 in amino acids: CASGEPGLAGVRRTGELFF. CDR3 nucleotides: TGTGCCAGCGGTGAACCGGGACTAGCGGGGGTCAGACGCACCGGGGAGCTGTTTTTT.